The clone carrying this T cell receptor (beta chain) has a handful of counts. The sample belongs to a study of cytomegalovirus exposure and HLA in healthy donors. Germline V gene sequence: CDR1 PRHDT, CDR2 FYEKMQ (reference sequence). V shed 5 bases and J shed 5 bases, with 15 bases lying between them. This CDR3 region has 14 residues. The PCR contained 60 Vbeta and 13 Jbeta primers. The table came from immunoSEQ multiplex PCR; TCRdb's copy has only in-frame clones and leaves some out. The repertoire holds about 73,000 clones, with 75% as singletons. This chain uses TRBV13 with TRBJ2-5; a weak D match, TRBD2 (7 bases). Sequencing input: PBMCs. This TCR was sampled from a man aged 65 to 85 in good health and CMV-seronegative. The DNA of the CDR3 is TGTGCCAGCAGCCTCTCGGGGGGCGGGGAGACCCAGTACTTC. The encoded protein is CASSLSGGGETQYF.